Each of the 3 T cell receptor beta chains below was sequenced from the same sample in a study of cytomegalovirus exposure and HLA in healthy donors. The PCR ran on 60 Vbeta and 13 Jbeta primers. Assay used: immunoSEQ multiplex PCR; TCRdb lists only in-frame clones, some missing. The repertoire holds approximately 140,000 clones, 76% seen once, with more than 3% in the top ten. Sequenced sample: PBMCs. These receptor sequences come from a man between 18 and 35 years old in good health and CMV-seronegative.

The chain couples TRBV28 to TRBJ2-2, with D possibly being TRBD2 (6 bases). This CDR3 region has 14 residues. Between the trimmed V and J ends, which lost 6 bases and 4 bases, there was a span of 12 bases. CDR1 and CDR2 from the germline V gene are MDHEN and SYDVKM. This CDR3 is CASRGGGGTGELFF. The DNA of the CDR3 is TGTGCCAGCAGGGGGGGTGGGGGCACCGGGGAGCTGTTTTTT.

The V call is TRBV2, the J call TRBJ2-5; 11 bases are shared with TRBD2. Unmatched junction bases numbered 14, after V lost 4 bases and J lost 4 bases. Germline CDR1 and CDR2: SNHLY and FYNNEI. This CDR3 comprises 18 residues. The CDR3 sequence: CASSGLAGNGYQVETQYF. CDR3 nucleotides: TGTGCCAGCAGTGGACTAGCGGGAAACGGGTATCAGGTAGAGACCCAGTACTTC. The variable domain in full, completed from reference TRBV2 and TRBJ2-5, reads EPEVTQTPSHQVTQMGQEVILRCVPISNHLYFYWYRQILGQKVEFLVSFYNNEISEKSEIFDDQFSVERPDGSNFTLKIRSTKLEDSAMYFCASSGLAGNGYQVETQYFGPGTRLLVL.

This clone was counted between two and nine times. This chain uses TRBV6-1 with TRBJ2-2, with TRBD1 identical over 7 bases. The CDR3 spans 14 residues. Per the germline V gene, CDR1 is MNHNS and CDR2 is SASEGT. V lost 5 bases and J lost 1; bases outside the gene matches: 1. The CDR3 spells CASSRTGNTGELFF. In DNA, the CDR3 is TGTGCCAGCAGTAGGACAGGGAACACCGGGGAGCTGTTTTTT.